The present T cell receptor beta chain was sequenced within a study of OX40 agonist ivuxolimab in advanced cancers. Study results and caveats: At 0.1 to 3.0 mg/kg and by week 6, clonal expansion occurred in CD4+ and CD8+ blood T cells.

In germline, CDR1 is SGHVS, CDR2 FQNEAQ. CDR3 length: 15 amino acids. V dropped 1 base and J dropped 7 bases, with 16 bases sitting between them. Points on this clone: Its specificity is unknown.

Here immunoSEQ multiplex PCR was the method, and the copy in TCRdb shows in-frame clones only, minus some. The table lists around 100,000 clones, 90% of them singletons. This chain links TRBV7-8 with TRBJ1-2; no clear D gene. The starting material was CD4+ or CD8+ T cells sorted from blood, obtained in a trial of the OX40 agonist ivuxolimab. The TCR sequence derives from an adult with an advanced solid tumor such as melanoma, head and neck, liver or kidney cancer. The CDR3, as DNA: TGTGCCAGCAGCTTAGGAAGGGCCAAACCATTTGGCTACACCTTC. Protein product: CASSLGRAKPFGYTF. The full variable domain, with the rest looked up from reference TRBV7-8 and TRBJ1-2, is GAGVSQSPRYKVAKRGQDVALRCDPISGHVSLFWYQQALGQGPEFLTYFQNEAQLDKSGLPSDRFFAERPEGSVSTLKIQRTQQEDSAVYLCASSLGRAKPFGYTFGSGTRLTVV.